The 21 T cell receptor beta chains in this list originate from one sample, sequenced in a study of Tregs in tolerant kidney transplant recipients. Assay: immunoSEQ multiplex PCR; the TCRdb copy retains only in-frame clones and omits some. The data show about 110,000 clones, around 87% seen once. This specimen was CD4+ T cells from blood, taken before the transplant. These receptors were obtained from a human donor who received a combined kidney and bone marrow transplant.

The chain employs TRBV5-4 and TRBJ2-7; 9 positions agree with TRBD1. The trim removed 4 bases at V and 3 bases at J, leaving 8 bases unmatched. CDR3 length: 15 amino acids. From germline, CDR1 is SGHNT and CDR2 YYREEE (reference sequence). The CDR3, as DNA: TGTGCCAGCAGCCGACCGGGACAGGGAAACTACGAGCAGTACTTC. Protein sequence: CASSRPGQGNYEQYF.

The chain uses TRBV14 and TRBJ2-7; D might be TRBD1 (6 bases). V was clipped by 1 base and J by 6 bases, with 16 bases between them. The V gene's germline CDR1 is SGHDN and CDR2 FVKESK. The CDR3 consists of 15 residues. The CDR3 DNA reads TGTGCCAGCAGCCAAGTAGACCAGGGGATCGGCGAGCAGTACTTC. It translates to CASSQVDQGIGEQYF.

V usage is TRBV7-2 and J usage is TRBJ2-5; TRBD1 matches 9 bases. This CDR3 is 16 amino acids long. Trimming at V came to 5 bases and at J to 2 bases, leaving 9 bases not matched to a gene. From germline, CDR1 is SGHTA and CDR2 FQGNSA. The DNA for the CDR3 is TGTGCCAGCAGCCCGCGGGGAGGGACAGGGCAAGAGACCCAGTACTTC. Translated: CASSPRGGTGQETQYF.

This clone has only one observation. The chain links TRBV2 to TRBJ1-1; 7 bases line up with TRBD1. The CDR3 runs to 15 residues. Germline CDR1 is SNHLY and CDR2 is FYNNEI. V was pared by 8 bases and J by 3 bases, with 12 bases of the junction left unmatched. CDR3 residues: CASLGQLFEDTEAFF. The CDR3 nucleotides read TGTGCCAGCCTGGGACAGCTCTTCGAGGACACTGAAGCTTTCTTT.

The chain uses TRBV6-1 and TRBJ1-3, with a tentative D call TRBD1 (6 bases). Trimming stripped 0 bases from V and 0 bases from J, with 12 bases between. This CDR3 contains 17 residues. In germline, CDR1 is MNHNS, CDR2 SASEGT. The CDR3 nucleotides read TGTGCCAGCAGTGAAGCAGGGGGAACAACCTCTGGAAACACCATATATTTT. Translated: CASSEAGGTTSGNTIYF.

The V gene is TRBV6-4, the J gene TRBJ1-5, with 10 bases identical to TRBD1. From germline, CDR1 is MRHNA and CDR2 SNTAGT. V shed 3 bases, J shed 1 base, and the junction held 6 bases outside the gene matches. CDR3 size: 17 residues. In DNA form, the CDR3 reads TGTGCCAGCAGTGAGAAAGACAGGGGGCTAAGCAATCAGCCCCAGCATTTT. It translates to CASSEKDRGLSNQPQHF.

In this sample, this clone turned up a few times. This chain connects TRBV5-1 to TRBJ1-6; D not resolved. The V end lost 0 bases, the J end lost 10 bases, and 14 bases lay between the germline ends. Germline CDR1 SGHRS, CDR2 YFSETQ. The CDR3 is 15 residues long. The CDR3 loop is CASSLEPPHTSPLHF. CDR3 in DNA: TGCGCCAGCAGCTTGGAACCCCCACATACCTCACCCCTCCACTTT.

In this sample, this clone turned up a few times. The chain combines TRBV18 with TRBJ1-3; D not resolved. The CDR3 covers 16 residues. V lost 2 bases to trimming and J lost 0 bases, with 11 bases between them. CDR1 is KGHSH and CDR2 is LQKENI in the germline V gene. CDR3 sequence: CASSPSGIVSGNTIYF. As DNA, the CDR3 is TGTGCCAGCTCACCAAGCGGCATAGTCTCTGGAAACACCATATATTTT.

The chain has TRBV25-1 and TRBJ2-2, with 8 bases fitting TRBD1. The CDR3 spans 16 residues. Germline V gives CDR1 MGHDK, CDR2 SYGVNS. V shed 4 bases and J 6 bases; nucleotides not matched to a gene: 10. In DNA form, the CDR3 reads TGTGCCAGCAGTGGACGACAGGGGTGGCAGGCCGGGGAGCTGTTTTTT. It translates to CASSGRQGWQAGELFF.

The chain has TRBV20-1 and TRBJ2-7; possible D gene TRBD1, 5 bases. Germline V gives CDR1 DFQATT, CDR2 SNEGSKA (reference sequence). The ends were cut back, 7 bases at V and 2 bases at J, with 9 bases in the middle. The CDR3 contains 11 residues. The CDR3 DNA is TGCAGTGTAAAACAGGCCTACGAGCAGTACTTC. As protein: CSVKQAYEQYF.

The chain carries TRBV6-1 and TRBJ2-5; TRBD1 might be the D (6 bases). V lost 7 bases, J lost 4 bases, and 13 bases lay in between. This CDR3 has 13 amino acids. Per the germline V gene, CDR1 is MNHNS and CDR2 is SASEGT. The CDR3: CASNIGQSETQYF. CDR3 nucleotide sequence: TGTGCCAGCAACATAGGACAGTCAGAGACCCAGTACTTC.

This chain links TRBV18 with TRBJ1-1, with a tentative D call TRBD1 (5 bases). CDR3 length: 14 amino acids. Trimming cost V 3 bases and J 4 bases, with 12 bases left between them. Germline V CDR1 and CDR2: KGHSH, LQKENI. The CDR3 sequence: CASSPSGIGTEAFF. The CDR3 DNA reads TGTGCCAGCTCACCGTCAGGGATCGGCACTGAAGCTTTCTTT.

The rearrangement uses TRBV7-9 and TRBJ2-7; D might be TRBD1 (5 bases). Germline CDR1 SEHNR, CDR2 FQNEAQ (reference sequence). The CDR3 has 16 residues. V was shortened by 1 base and J by 0 bases, with 13 bases between the two germline ends. The CDR3 here is CASSLGWAGLSYEQYF. The CDR3 DNA is TGTGCCAGCAGCTTAGGGTGGGCAGGGCTCTCCTACGAGCAGTACTTC.

CDR3 loop: CASSETGTGHGYTF. The DNA of the CDR3 is TGTGCCAGCAGTGAGACCGGGACAGGTCATGGCTACACCTTC. The chain combines TRBV25-1 with TRBJ1-2; 8 bases match TRBD1. Per germline, CDR1 MGHDK and CDR2 SYGVNS. V shed 3 bases and J 6 bases; nucleotides not matched to a gene: 6. The CDR3 is 14 residues long.

V gene TRBV14 combines with J gene TRBJ1-2, with a possible D match to TRBD1 (5 bases). CDR3 length: 14 amino acids. Trimming took 1 base from V and 3 from J, leaving 9 bases between them. The germline V gene encodes CDR1 SGHDN and CDR2 FVKESK. As DNA, the CDR3 is TGTGCCAGCAGCCAAGGGTACAGGCACTATGGCTACACCTTC. Its translation is CASSQGYRHYGYTF.

The CDR3, as DNA: TGTGCCAGCAGCTCCAGCGGGAGTCGGCCCTACGAGCAGTACTTC. Encoded protein: CASSSSGSRPYEQYF. The chain recombines TRBV5-6 with TRBJ2-7, with 8 bases aligning to TRBD2. Germline V gene data show CDR1 as SGHDT and CDR2 as YYEEEE. The V gene end was trimmed by 3 bases and the J gene end by 2 bases; junction bases not matched to a gene: 7. The CDR3 totals 15 residues.

J is TRBJ2-5 and V is TRBV15; D gene unclear. V was pared by 3 bases and J by 3 bases, with 5 bases between. This CDR3 is 12 amino acids long. The germline gives CDR1 LNHNV, CDR2 YYDKDF (reference sequence). The CDR3: CATSSHKETQYF. In DNA, the CDR3 is TGTGCCACCAGCAGCCACAAAGAGACCCAGTACTTC.

The chain couples TRBV7-7 to TRBJ2-5, with 9 nucleotides matching TRBD1. The CDR3 is 15 amino acids. CDR1 and CDR2 (germline): SSHAT, FNYEAQ (reference sequence). V was pared by 5 bases and J by 5 bases, with 9 bases of the junction left unmatched. Written as DNA, the CDR3 is TGTGCCAGCAGCCTAAGGACAGGGGTTGGGGAGACCCAGTACTTC. It yields the protein CASSLRTGVGETQYF.

The chain couples TRBV18 to TRBJ1-2; 7 positions match TRBD1. Trimming cost V 0 bases and J 5 bases; bases outside gene matches: 12. Germline V gene sequence: CDR1 KGHSH, CDR2 LQKENI. This CDR3 has 17 amino acids. As DNA, the CDR3 is TGTGCCAGCTCACCACCATCCCTAGACAGGGTGCATTATGGCTACACCTTC. Its translation is CASSPPSLDRVHYGYTF. The full variable domain, completed using reference TRBV18 and TRBJ1-2, is NAGVMQNPRHLVRRRGQEARLRCSPMKGHSHVYWYRQLPEEGLKFMVYLQKENIIDESGMPKERFSAEFPKEGPSILRIQQVVRGDSAAYFCASSPPSLDRVHYGYTFGSGTRLTVV.

The J gene is TRBJ1-1, the V gene TRBV7-2; the match to TRBD1 covers 12 bases. The junction had 6 bases not matched to a gene; V was cut back by 2 bases and J by 11 bases. CDR3 length: 14 amino acids. Germline loops: CDR1 SGHTA, CDR2 FQGNSA. The CDR3 bases are TGTGCCAGCAGCTTACACCGGGACAGGGGGCTCGCTTTCTTT. This codes for CASSLHRDRGLAFF.

The chain combines TRBV7-9 with TRBJ1-3; TRBD1 aligns across 9 bases. The V gene end was trimmed by 2 bases and the J gene end by 2 bases; junction bases not matched to a gene: 1. This CDR3 comprises 15 residues. Germline-derived CDR1 and CDR2 are SEHNR and FQNEAQ (reference sequence). CDR3 in DNA: TGTGCCAGCAGCTTAAACAGGGGGCCTGGAAACACCATATATTTT. Its translation is CASSLNRGPGNTIYF.